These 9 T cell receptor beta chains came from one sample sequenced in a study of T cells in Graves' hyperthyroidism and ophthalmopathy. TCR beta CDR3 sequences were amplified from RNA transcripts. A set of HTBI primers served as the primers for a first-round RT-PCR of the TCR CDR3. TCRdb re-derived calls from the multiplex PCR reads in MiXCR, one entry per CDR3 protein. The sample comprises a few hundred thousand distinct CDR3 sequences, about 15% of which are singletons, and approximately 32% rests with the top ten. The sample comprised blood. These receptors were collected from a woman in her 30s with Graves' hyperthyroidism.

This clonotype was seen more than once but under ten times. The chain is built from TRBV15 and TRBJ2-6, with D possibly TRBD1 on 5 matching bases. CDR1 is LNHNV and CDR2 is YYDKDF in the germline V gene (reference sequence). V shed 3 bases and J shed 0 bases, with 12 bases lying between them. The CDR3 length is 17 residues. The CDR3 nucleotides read TGTGCCACCAGCAGGGACACCAAGTCCTCTGGGGCCAACGTCCTGACTTTC. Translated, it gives CATSRDTKSSGANVLTF.

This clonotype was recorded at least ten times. CDR3: CASSADSVDTVEQFF. The CDR3 DNA sequence: TGTGCCAGCAGCGCGGACAGTGTGGATACAGTTGAGCAGTTCTTC. The V and J genes are TRBV7-2 and TRBJ2-1, with D tentatively TRBD1 (6 bases). Per germline, CDR1 SGHTA and CDR2 FQGNSA. CDR3 length equals 15 residues. V lost 5 bases to trimming and J lost 9 bases, with 20 bases between them.

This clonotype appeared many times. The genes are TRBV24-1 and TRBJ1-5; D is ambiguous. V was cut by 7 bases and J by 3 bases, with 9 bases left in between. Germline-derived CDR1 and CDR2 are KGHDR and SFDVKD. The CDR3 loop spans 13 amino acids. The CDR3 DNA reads TGTGCCACCAGCCCCGGATACAATCAGCCCCAGCATTTT. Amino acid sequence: CATSPGYNQPQHF.

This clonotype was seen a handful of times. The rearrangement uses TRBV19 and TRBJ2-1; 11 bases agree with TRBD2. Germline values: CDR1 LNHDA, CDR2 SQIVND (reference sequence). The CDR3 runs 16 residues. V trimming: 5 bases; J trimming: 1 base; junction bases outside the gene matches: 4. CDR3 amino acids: CASSWVAGGSYNEQFF. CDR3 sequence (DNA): TGTGCCAGTAGTTGGGTAGCGGGAGGGTCCTACAATGAGCAGTTCTTC. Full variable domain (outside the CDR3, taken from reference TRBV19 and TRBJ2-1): DGGITQSPKYLFRKEGQNVTLSCEQNLNHDAMYWYRQDPGQGLRLIYYSQIVNDFQKGDIAEGYSVSREKKESFPLTVTSAQKNPTAFYLCASSWVAGGSYNEQFFGPGTRLTVL.

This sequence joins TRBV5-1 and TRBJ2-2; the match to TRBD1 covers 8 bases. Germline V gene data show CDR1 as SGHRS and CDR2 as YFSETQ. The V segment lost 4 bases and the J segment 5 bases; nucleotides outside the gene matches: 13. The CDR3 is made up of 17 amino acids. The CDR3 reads CASSPYPQGALTGELFF. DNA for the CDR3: TGCGCCAGCAGCCCCTACCCCCAGGGGGCGCTTACCGGGGAGCTGTTTTTT.

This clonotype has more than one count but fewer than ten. This CDR3 reads CASSVQDADNSPLHF. CDR3 coding DNA: TGTGCCAGCAGTGTTCAGGACGCCGATAATTCACCCCTCCACTTT. The V call is TRBV6-1, the J call TRBJ1-6; D not resolved. This CDR3 is built from 15 residues. In germline, CDR1 is MNHNS, CDR2 SASEGT. V was trimmed by 4 bases and J by 5 bases, leaving 12 bases between them.

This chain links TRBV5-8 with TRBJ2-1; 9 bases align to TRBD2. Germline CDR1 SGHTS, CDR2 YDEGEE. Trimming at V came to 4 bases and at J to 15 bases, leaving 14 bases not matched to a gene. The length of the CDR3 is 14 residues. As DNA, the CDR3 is TGTGCCAGCAGCCGCGGGGGGGTAGCGGGAGTCTGGTTCTTC. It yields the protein CASSRGGVAGVWFF.

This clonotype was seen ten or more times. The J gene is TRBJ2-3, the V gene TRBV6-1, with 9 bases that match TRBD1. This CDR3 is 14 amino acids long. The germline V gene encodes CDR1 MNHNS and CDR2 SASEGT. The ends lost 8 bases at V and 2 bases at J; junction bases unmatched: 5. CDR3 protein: CASHRGRDTDTQYF. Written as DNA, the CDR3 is TGTGCCAGCCACAGGGGGCGCGACACAGATACGCAGTATTTT.

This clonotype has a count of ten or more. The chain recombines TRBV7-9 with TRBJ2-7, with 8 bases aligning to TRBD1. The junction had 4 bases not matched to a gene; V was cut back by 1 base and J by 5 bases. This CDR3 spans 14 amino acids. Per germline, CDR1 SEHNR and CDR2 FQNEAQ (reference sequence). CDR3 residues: CASSLGTGRDEQYF. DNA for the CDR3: TGTGCCAGCAGCTTAGGGACAGGGCGGGACGAGCAGTACTTC.